This is a list of T cell receptor beta chains from one sample in a study of blood T cell repertoires in COVID-19. Profiled with immunoSEQ multiplex PCR; TCRdb holds only in-frame clones, not every one. The top ten hold 8% to 11% of the sample, which has approximately 200,000 clones, around four fifths seen once. Sample: peripheral blood. Receptor source: a woman older than 75 with COVID-19, enrolled during active disease. Both conserved end residues are part of each CDR3. The D gene is left open where the match is weak. Some rows have no size entry. The others give once, few or many, or a class for an expanded clone.

v_gene: TRBV19; j_gene: TRBJ2-2; abundance: -; d_gene: TRBD2; CDR3nt: TGTGCCACCCACTCTGGCGGGGGGCAAGCCGGGGAGCTGTTTTTT; CDR3aa: CATHSGGGQAGELFF
v_gene: TRBV2; j_gene: TRBJ2-2; abundance: -; d_gene: -; CDR3nt: TGTGCCGCAAGGGCGGGGGCCAACACCGGGGAGCTGTTTTTT; CDR3aa: CAARAGANTGELFF
v_gene: TRBV7-2; j_gene: TRBJ2-1; abundance: -; d_gene: TRBD2; CDR3nt: TGTGCCAGCAGCTTACTTGCAGGCGGGGGGAATGAGCAGTTCTTC; CDR3aa: CASSLLAGGGNEQFF
v_gene: TRBV25-1; j_gene: TRBJ1-2; abundance: -; d_gene: TRBD1; CDR3nt: TGTGCCAGCAGTGAGTATGAGGGGGCGGTAGACTATGGCTACACCTTC; CDR3aa: CASSEYEGAVDYGYTF
v_gene: TRBV19; j_gene: TRBJ1-1; abundance: -; d_gene: TRBD1; CDR3nt: TGTGCCAGTAGTATAGGGACAGGGGGCTTCGAAGCTTTCTTT; CDR3aa: CASSIGTGGFEAFF
v_gene: TRBV18; j_gene: TRBJ1-5; abundance: -; d_gene: TRBD1; CDR3nt: TGTGCCAGCTCACCATCCGGGACAGGGAGTCAGCCCCAGCATTTT; CDR3aa: CASSPSGTGSQPQHF
v_gene: TRBV11-2; j_gene: TRBJ1-2; abundance: -; d_gene: TRBD1; CDR3nt: TGTGCCAGCAGCTTTGAGGGACAGAAACATACGAACTATGGCTACACCTTC; CDR3aa: CASSFEGQKHTNYGYTF
v_gene: TRBV19; j_gene: TRBJ1-2; abundance: -; d_gene: -; CDR3nt: TGTGCCAGTAGCGGGATCCCCCCCTCGCGTGGCTATGGCTACACCTTC; CDR3aa: CASSGIPPSRGYGYTF
v_gene: TRBV27; j_gene: TRBJ2-3; abundance: -; d_gene: -; CDR3nt: TGTGCCAGCAGTTTATGGTACGGAGCAGATACGCAGTATTTT; CDR3aa: CASSLWYGADTQYF
v_gene: TRBV3-1/TRBV3-2; j_gene: TRBJ2-3; abundance: once; d_gene: TRBD2; CDR3nt: TGTGCCAGCAGCCAATCTACTAGCGGGGGGGCGGGTACGCAGTATTTT; CDR3aa: CASSQSTSGGAGTQYF
v_gene: TRBV9; j_gene: TRBJ2-3; abundance: once; d_gene: -; CDR3nt: TGTGCCAGCAGCGTATCACTACCTAGCACAGATACGCAGTATTTT; CDR3aa: CASSVSLPSTDTQYF
v_gene: TRBV9; j_gene: TRBJ1-5; abundance: few; d_gene: TRBD1; CDR3nt: TGTGCCAGCAGCTTTGGACAGGGGCGAGATCAGCCCCAGCATTTT; CDR3aa: CASSFGQGRDQPQHF
v_gene: TRBV6-5; j_gene: TRBJ1-6; abundance: -; d_gene: TRBD1; CDR3nt: TGTGCCAGCAGTTACCAGGGGACAGACAATAATTCACCCCTCCACTTT; CDR3aa: CASSYQGTDNNSPLHF
v_gene: TRBV7-9; j_gene: TRBJ2-7; abundance: -; d_gene: -; CDR3nt: TGTGCCAGCAGCCCCCTCTACGAGCAGTACTTC; CDR3aa: CASSPLYEQYF
v_gene: TRBV28; j_gene: TRBJ2-5; abundance: -; d_gene: TRBD1; CDR3nt: TGTGCCAGCAGTCCAAGCGACAGGGCCCCGGGGACCCAGTACTTC; CDR3aa: CASSPSDRAPGTQYF
v_gene: TRBV2; j_gene: TRBJ2-5; abundance: -; d_gene: -; CDR3nt: TGTGCCAGCCGTTACCAAGAGACCCAGTACTTC; CDR3aa: CASRYQETQYF
v_gene: TRBV5-4; j_gene: TRBJ2-1; abundance: few; d_gene: TRBD2; CDR3nt: TGTGCCAGCAGCTCGGGACTACTCCAATCCAATGAGCAGTTCTTC; CDR3aa: CASSSGLLQSNEQFF
v_gene: TRBV18; j_gene: TRBJ1-3; abundance: few; d_gene: -; CDR3nt: TGTGCCAGCTCACCTTTGCCGGGGTCGAACTCTGGAAACACCATATATTTT; CDR3aa: CASSPLPGSNSGNTIYF
v_gene: TRBV3-1/TRBV3-2; j_gene: TRBJ1-1; abundance: few; d_gene: -; CDR3nt: TGTGCCAGCAGCCATATAAATGGCGAAGCTTTCTTT; CDR3aa: CASSHINGEAFF
v_gene: TRBV12-3/TRBV12-4; j_gene: TRBJ2-7; abundance: -; d_gene: TRBD1; CDR3nt: TGTGCCAGCAGTTTAGTTCAGGGGGCCGAGCAGTACTTC; CDR3aa: CASSLVQGAEQYF
v_gene: TRBV9; j_gene: TRBJ2-2; abundance: -; d_gene: TRBD2; CDR3nt: TGTGCCAGCAGCTATGGAGGGCTAGCGGGGAGCGGGGAGCTGTTTTTT; CDR3aa: CASSYGGLAGSGELFF
v_gene: TRBV20-1; j_gene: TRBJ1-1; abundance: -; d_gene: -; CDR3nt: TGCAGTGAGGACAGCAACACTGAAGCTTTCTTT; CDR3aa: CSEDSNTEAFF
v_gene: TRBV6-4; j_gene: TRBJ2-1; abundance: -; d_gene: -; CDR3nt: TGTGCCAGCAGCAACTACGGTGAGCAGTTCTTC; CDR3aa: CASSNYGEQFF
v_gene: TRBV2; j_gene: TRBJ1-4; abundance: -; d_gene: -; CDR3nt: TGTGCCAGCAGTTACGACAGAACTAATGAAAAACTGTTTTTT; CDR3aa: CASSYDRTNEKLFF
v_gene: TRBV5-1; j_gene: TRBJ1-2; abundance: -; d_gene: -; CDR3nt: TGCGCCAGCAGCCCAGACGGAGCTAACTATGGCTACACCTTC; CDR3aa: CASSPDGANYGYTF